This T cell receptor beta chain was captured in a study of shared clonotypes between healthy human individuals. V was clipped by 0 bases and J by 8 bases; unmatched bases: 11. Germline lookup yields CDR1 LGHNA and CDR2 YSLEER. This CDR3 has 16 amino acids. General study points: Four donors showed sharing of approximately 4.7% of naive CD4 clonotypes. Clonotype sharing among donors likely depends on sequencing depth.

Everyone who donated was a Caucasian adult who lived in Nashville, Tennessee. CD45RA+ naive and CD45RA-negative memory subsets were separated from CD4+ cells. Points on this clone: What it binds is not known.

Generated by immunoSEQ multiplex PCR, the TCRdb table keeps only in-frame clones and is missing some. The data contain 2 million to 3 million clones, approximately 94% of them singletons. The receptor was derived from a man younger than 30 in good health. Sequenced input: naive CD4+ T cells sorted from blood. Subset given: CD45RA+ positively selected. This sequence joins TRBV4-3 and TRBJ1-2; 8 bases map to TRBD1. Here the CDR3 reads CASSQEPGGGSRGYTF. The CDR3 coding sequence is TGCGCCAGCAGCCAAGAACCAGGGGGCGGTAGTCGAGGCTACACCTTC.